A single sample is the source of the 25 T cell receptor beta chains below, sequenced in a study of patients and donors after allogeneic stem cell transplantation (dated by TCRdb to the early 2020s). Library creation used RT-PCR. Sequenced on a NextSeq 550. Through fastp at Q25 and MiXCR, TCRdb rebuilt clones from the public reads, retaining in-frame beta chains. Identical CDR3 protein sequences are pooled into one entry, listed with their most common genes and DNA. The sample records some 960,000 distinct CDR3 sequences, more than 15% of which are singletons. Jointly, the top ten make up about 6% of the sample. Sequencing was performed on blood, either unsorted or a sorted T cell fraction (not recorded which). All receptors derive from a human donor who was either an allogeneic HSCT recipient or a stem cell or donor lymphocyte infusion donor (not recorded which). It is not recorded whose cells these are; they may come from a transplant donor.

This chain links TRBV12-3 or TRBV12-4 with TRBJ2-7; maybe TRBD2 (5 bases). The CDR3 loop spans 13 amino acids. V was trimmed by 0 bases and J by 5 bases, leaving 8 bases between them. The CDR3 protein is CASSLAAGNEQYF. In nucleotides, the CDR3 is TGTGCCAGCAGTTTAGCGGCCGGGAACGAGCAGTACTTC.

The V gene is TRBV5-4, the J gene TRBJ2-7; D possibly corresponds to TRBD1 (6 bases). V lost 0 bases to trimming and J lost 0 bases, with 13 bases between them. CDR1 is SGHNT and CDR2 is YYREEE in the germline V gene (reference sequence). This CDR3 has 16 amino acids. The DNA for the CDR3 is TGTGCCAGCAGCTTGGGGGGGCAGGCCTTCTCCTACGAGCAGTACTTC. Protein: CASSLGGQAFSYEQYF.

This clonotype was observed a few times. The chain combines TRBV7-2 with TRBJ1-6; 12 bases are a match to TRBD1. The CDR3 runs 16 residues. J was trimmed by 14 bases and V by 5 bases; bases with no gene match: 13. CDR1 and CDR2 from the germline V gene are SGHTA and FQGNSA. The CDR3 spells CASSLNPGQGAPSLHF. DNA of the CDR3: TGTGCCAGCAGCCTCAATCCGGGACAGGGGGCCCCGTCCCTCCACTTT.

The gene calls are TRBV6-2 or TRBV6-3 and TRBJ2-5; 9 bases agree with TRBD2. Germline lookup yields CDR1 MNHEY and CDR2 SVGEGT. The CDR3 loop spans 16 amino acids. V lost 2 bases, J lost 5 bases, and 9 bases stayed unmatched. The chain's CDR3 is CASSYQPGLAVETQYF. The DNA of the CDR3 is TGTGCCAGCAGTTACCAACCGGGACTAGCTGTGGAGACCCAGTACTTC.

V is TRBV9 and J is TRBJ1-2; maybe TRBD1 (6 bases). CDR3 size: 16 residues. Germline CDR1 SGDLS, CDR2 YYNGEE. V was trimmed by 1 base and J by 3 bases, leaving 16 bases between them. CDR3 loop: CASSVRGDEGDYGYTF. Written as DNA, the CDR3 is TGTGCCAGCAGCGTAAGGGGAGATGAGGGGGACTATGGCTACACCTTC.

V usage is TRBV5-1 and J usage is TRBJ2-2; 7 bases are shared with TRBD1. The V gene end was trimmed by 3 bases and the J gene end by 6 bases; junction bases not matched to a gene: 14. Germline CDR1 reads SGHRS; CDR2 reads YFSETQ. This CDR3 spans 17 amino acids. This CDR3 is CASSSRRQGELSGELFF. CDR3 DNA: TGCGCCAGCAGCTCTAGGCGACAGGGTGAATTATCCGGGGAGCTGTTTTTT.

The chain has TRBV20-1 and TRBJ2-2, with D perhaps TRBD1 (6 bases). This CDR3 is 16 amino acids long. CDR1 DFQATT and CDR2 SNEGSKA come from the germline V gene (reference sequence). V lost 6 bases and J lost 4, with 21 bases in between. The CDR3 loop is CSASLGRRGGTGELFF. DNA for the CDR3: TGCAGTGCCTCGCTGGGCCGAAGAGGGGGCACCGGGGAGCTGTTTTTT.

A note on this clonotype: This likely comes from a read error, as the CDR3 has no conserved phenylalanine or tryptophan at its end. The chain's CDR3 is CASSETPYGYTY. As DNA, the CDR3 is TGTGCCAGCAGTGAGACTCCATATGGCTACACCTAC. The genes are TRBV25-1 and TRBJ1-2; D ambiguous. The V and J ends lost 3 bases and 5 bases respectively, with 7 bases between them. The CDR3 is made up of 12 amino acids. Germline V gives CDR1 MGHDK, CDR2 SYGVNS.

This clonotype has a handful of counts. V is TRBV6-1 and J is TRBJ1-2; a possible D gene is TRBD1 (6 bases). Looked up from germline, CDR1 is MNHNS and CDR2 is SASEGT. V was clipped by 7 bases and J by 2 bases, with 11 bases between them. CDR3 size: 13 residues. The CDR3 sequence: CASKKTGNYGYTF. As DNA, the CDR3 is TGTGCCAGCAAAAAGACAGGAAACTATGGCTACACCTTC.

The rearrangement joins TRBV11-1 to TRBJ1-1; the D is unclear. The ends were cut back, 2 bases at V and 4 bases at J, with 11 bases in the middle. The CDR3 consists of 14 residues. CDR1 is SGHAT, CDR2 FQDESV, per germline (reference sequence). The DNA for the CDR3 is TGTGCCAGCAGCTTAAGGGCGGCCGGCACTGAAGCTTTCTTT. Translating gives CASSLRAAGTEAFF.

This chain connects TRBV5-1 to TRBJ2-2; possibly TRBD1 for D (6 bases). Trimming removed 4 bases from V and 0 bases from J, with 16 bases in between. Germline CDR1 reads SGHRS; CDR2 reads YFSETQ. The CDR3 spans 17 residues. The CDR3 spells CASSRTPGTTNTGELFF. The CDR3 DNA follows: TGCGCCAGCAGCCGTACCCCCGGGACAACGAACACCGGGGAGCTGTTTTTT.

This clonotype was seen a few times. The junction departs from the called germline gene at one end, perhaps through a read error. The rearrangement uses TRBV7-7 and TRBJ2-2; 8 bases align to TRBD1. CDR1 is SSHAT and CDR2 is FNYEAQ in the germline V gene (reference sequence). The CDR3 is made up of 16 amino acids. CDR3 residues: CASSYTGTGNTGELFF. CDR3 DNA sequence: TGTGCTAGCAGTTATACCGGGACAGGAAACACCGGGGAGCTGTTTTTT.

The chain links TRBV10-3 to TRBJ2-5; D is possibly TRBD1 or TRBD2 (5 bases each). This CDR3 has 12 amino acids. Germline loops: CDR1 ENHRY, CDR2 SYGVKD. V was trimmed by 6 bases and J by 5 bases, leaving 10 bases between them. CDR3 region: CAISGTRETQYF. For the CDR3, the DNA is TGTGCCATCAGCGGGACGAGGGAGACCCAGTACTTC.

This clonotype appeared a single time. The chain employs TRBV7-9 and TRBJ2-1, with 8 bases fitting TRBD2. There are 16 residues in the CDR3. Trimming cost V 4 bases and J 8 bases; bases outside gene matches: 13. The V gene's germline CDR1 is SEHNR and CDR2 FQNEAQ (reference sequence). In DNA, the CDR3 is TGTGCCAGCAGCTCCGCAAGGGCGGGGGGCATGGATGAGCAGTTCTTC. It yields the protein CASSSARAGGMDEQFF.

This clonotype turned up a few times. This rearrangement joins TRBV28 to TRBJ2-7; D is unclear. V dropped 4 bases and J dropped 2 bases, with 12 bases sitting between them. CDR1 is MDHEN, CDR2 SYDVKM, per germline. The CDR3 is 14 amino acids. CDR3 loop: CASSSLDGAYEQYF. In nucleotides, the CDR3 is TGTGCCAGCAGTTCATTGGACGGTGCCTACGAGCAGTACTTC.

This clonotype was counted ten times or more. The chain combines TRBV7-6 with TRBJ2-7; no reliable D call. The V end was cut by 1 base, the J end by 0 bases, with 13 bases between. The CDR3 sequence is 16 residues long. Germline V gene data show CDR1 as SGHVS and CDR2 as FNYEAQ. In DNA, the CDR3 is TGTGCCAGCAGCTTAGATCCGGGTTTATCCTCCTACGAGCAGTACTTC. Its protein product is CASSLDPGLSSYEQYF.

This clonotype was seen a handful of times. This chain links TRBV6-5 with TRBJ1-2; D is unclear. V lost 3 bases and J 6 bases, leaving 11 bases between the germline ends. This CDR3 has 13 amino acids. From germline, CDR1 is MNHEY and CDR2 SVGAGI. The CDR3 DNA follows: TGTGCCAGCAGTTATCGGACGAACCATGGCTACACCTTC. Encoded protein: CASSYRTNHGYTF.

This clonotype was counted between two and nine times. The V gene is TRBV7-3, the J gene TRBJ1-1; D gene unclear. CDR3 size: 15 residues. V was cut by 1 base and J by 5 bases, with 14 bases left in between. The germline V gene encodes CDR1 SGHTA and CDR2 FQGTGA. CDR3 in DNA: TGTGCCAGCAGCTTAAGGCAAGTTGATGGGACTGAAGCTTTCTTT. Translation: CASSLRQVDGTEAFF. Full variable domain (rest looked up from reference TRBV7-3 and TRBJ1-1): GAGVSQTPSNKVTEKGKYVELRCDPISGHTALYWYRQSLGQGPEFLIYFQGTGAADDSGLPNDRFFAVRPEGSVSTLKIQRTERGDSAVYLCASSLRQVDGTEAFFGQGTRLTVV.

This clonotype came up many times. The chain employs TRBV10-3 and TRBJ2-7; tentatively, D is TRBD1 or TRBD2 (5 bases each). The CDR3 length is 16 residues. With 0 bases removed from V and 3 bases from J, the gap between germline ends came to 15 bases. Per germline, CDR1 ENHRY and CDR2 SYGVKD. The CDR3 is CAISESGRFSNYEQYF. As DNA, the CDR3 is TGTGCCATCAGTGAGTCGGGACGTTTTTCTAACTACGAGCAGTACTTC.

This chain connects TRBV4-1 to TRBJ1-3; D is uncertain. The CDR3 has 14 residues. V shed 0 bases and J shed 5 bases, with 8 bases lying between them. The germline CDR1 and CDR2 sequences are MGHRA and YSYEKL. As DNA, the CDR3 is TGCGCCAGCAGCCAAGATCTCGGAAGAAACACCATATATTTT. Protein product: CASSQDLGRNTIYF.

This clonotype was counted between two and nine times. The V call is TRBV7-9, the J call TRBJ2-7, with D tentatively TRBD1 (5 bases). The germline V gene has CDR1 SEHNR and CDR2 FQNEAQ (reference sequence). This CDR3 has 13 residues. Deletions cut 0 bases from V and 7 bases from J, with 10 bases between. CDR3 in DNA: TGTGCCAGCAGCTTAGCGGGGCAGAATGAGCAGTACTTC. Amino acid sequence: CASSLAGQNEQYF.

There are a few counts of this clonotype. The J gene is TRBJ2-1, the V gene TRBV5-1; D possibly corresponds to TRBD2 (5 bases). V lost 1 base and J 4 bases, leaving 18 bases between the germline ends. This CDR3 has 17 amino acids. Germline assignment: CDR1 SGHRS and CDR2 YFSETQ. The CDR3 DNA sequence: TGCGCCAGCAGCTTGCATAAACTAGGGAGATATTACAATGAGCAGTTCTTC. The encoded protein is CASSLHKLGRYYNEQFF.

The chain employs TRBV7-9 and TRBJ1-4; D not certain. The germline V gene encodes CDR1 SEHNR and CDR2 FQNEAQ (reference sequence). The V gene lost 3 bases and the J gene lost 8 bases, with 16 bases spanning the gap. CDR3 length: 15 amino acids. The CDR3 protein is CASSFQSSALEKLFF. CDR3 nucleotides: TGTGCCAGCAGCTTCCAGTCATCCGCCCTAGAAAAACTGTTTTTT.

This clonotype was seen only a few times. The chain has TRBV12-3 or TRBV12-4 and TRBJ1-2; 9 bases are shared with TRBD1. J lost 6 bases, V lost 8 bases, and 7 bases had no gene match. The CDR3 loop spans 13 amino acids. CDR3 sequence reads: CASAGDRAHGYTF. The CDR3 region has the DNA TGTGCCAGCGCCGGGGACAGGGCTCATGGCTACACCTTC.

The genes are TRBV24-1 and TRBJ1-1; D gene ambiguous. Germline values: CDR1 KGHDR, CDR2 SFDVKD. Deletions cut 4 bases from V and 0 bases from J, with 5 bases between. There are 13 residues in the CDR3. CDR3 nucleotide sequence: TGTGCCACCAGTGACACTATGAACACTGAAGCTTTCTTT. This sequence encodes CATSDTMNTEAFF.